A single sample is the source of the 17 T cell receptor beta chains below, sequenced in a study of shared clonotypes between healthy human individuals. Sequenced by immunoSEQ multiplex PCR; TCRdb stores in-frame clones only, minus some. The sample contains about 490,000 clones, 75% to 85% of which appear only once. Sequencing was performed on PBMCs. The receptor set was obtained from a middle-aged woman in good health. Some clones in this sample may be carry-over from other donors' samples.

This chain joins TRBV5-1 and TRBJ1-2; 9 nucleotides align to TRBD1. There are 13 residues in the CDR3. Germline lookup yields CDR1 SGHRS and CDR2 YFSETQ. V shed 2 bases and J 8 bases; nucleotides not matched to a gene: 4. The CDR3 protein is CASSFGQGYGYTF. DNA for the CDR3: TGCGCCAGCAGCTTCGGACAGGGGTACGGCTACACCTTC. Full variable domain (missing parts from reference TRBV5-1 and TRBJ1-2): KAGVTQTPRYLIKTRGQQVTLSCSPISGHRSVSWYQQTPGQGLQFLFEYFSETQRNKGNFPGRFSGRQFSNSRSEMNVSTLELGDSALYLCASSFGQGYGYTFGSGTRLTVV.

This chain joins TRBV2 and TRBJ1-3; D ambiguous. Germline loops: CDR1 SNHLY, CDR2 FYNNEI. The CDR3 totals 16 residues. Trimming removed 6 bases from V and 0 bases from J, with 15 bases in between. The CDR3 region is CASSLASGLSGNTIYF. CDR3 sequence (DNA): TGTGCCAGCAGCCTAGCCTCAGGCCTCTCTGGAAACACCATATATTTT.

Note on this clone: A far larger clone differs by one base, so this is likely a read error. The chain carries TRBV29-1 and TRBJ2-7; the D is unclear. This CDR3 contains 12 residues. CDR1 is SQVTM and CDR2 is ANQGSEA in the germline V gene. Trimming shortened V by 7 bases and J by 2 bases, and 12 bases separated the two germline ends. In DNA, the CDR3 is TGCAGCGCGCGGTACGGAACCTACGAGCAGTACTTC. It encodes CSARYGTYEQYF.

V usage is TRBV23-1 and J usage is TRBJ2-7; D possibly uses TRBD1 or TRBD2 (6 bases each). TRBV23-1 is treated as an ORF (open reading frame) with a function not yet certain. The germline V and J ends were trimmed by 7 bases and 3 bases, with 13 bases remaining between them. This CDR3 has 13 residues. The CDR3 DNA follows: TGCGCCAGCACCCAGGGGAGGTGCTACGAGCAGTACTTC. Its translation is CASTQGRCYEQYF.

Worth noting for this clone: A much larger clone differs from this one at a single base, so this may be a read error. The rearrangement uses TRBV6-5 and TRBJ2-1; D gene unclear. CDR1 and CDR2 from the germline V gene are MNHEY and SVGAGI. The CDR3 is made up of 15 amino acids. The ends were cut back, 7 bases at V and 7 bases at J, with 20 bases in the middle. DNA of the CDR3: TGTGCCAGCACCTTCACACCTGACCCCGGGAATGAGCAGTTCTTC. Amino acids: CASTFTPDPGNEQFF.

V is TRBV7-9 and J is TRBJ2-5; possibly TRBD2 for D (6 bases). The V end was cut by 5 bases, the J end by 1 base, with 17 bases between. This CDR3 is 16 amino acids long. Germline CDR1 SEHNR, CDR2 FQNEAQ (reference sequence). The DNA of the CDR3 is TGTGCCAGCAGCGATTATGACGGGAGCCTCCAAGAGACCCAGTACTTC. Translation gives CASSDYDGSLQETQYF.

On this clone: Other nucleotide sequences in the sample specify the same CDR3. The rearrangement links TRBV5-1 to TRBJ1-1; D is unclear. Trimming left V 0 bases short and J 1 base short, with 7 bases between. The CDR3 is made up of 14 amino acids. CDR1 is SGHRS and CDR2 is YFSETQ in the germline V gene. CDR3 sequence (DNA): TGCGCCAGCAGCTTGGGCGGTCAGAACACTGAAGCTTTCTTT. Protein sequence: CASSLGGQNTEAFF.

The rearrangement links TRBV6-1 to TRBJ2-3; D is uncertain. The CDR3 is made up of 14 amino acids. The V gene's germline CDR1 is MNHNS and CDR2 SASEGT. V shed 6 bases and J shed 6 bases, with 16 bases lying between them. CDR3 sequence: CASSVQSEWDTQYF. The CDR3 nucleotides are TGTGCCAGCAGCGTACAGTCGGAATGGGATACGCAGTATTTT.

The chain couples TRBV6-5 to TRBJ1-1; weak D call: TRBD1 (5 bases). V lost 0 bases, J lost 5 bases, and 13 bases lay in between. Germline-derived CDR1 and CDR2 are MNHEY and SVGAGI. The CDR3 is made up of 15 amino acids. In nucleotides, the CDR3 is TGTGCCAGCAGTTACTCCATCGGGGGAGTAACTGAAGCTTTCTTT. Protein: CASSYSIGGVTEAFF.

The rearrangement links TRBV7-9 to TRBJ2-2; TRBD2 might be the D (6 bases). In germline, CDR1 is SEHNR, CDR2 FQNEAQ (reference sequence). V gave up 1 base and J gave up 6 bases, with 9 bases separating them. The CDR3 length is 14 residues. The CDR3 here is CASSLVAVSGELFF. As DNA, the CDR3 is TGTGCCAGCAGCTTAGTAGCGGTCTCCGGGGAGCTGTTTTTT.

This clone was detected only a few times. Other nucleotide sequences from this sample produce the same CDR3. CDR3: CASSPSSYEQYF. CDR3 coding DNA: TGTGCCAGCTCTCCCAGCTCCTACGAGCAGTACTTC. The chain joins TRBV18 to TRBJ2-7; D not resolved. The CDR3 has 12 residues. Between the trimmed V and J ends, which lost 6 bases and 0 bases, there was a span of 6 bases. Germline-derived CDR1 and CDR2 are KGHSH and LQKENI.

This clone was seen once. The V gene is TRBV6-1, the J gene TRBJ1-3; 7 bases fit TRBD1. Germline CDR1 MNHNS, CDR2 SASEGT. J gave up 0 bases and V 7 bases, and 6 bases lay outside the gene matches. The CDR3 has 15 amino acids. The CDR3 DNA reads TGTGCCAGCATCATGACAGGGAGCTCTGGAAACACCATATATTTT. This sequence encodes CASIMTGSSGNTIYF.

In its sample, this clone was seen once. J is TRBJ1-2 and V is TRBV2; D not certain. CDR1 SNHLY and CDR2 FYNNEI come from the germline V gene. Between the trimmed V and J ends, which lost 1 base and 4 bases, there was a span of 10 bases. The CDR3 contains 14 residues. CDR3 protein: CASSEVQGSYGYTF. CDR3 nucleotides: TGTGCCAGCAGTGAAGTTCAAGGGAGCTATGGCTACACCTTC.

The chain links TRBV27 to TRBJ1-5, with D perhaps TRBD1 (5 bases). The CDR3 sequence is 15 residues long. The V end lost 2 bases, the J end lost 8 bases, and 16 bases lay between the germline ends. CDR1 and CDR2 from the germline V gene are MNHEY and SMNVEV (reference sequence). CDR3 nucleotides: TGTGCCAGCAGTTTAACGACGCGGGGGGGGGAGCCCCAGCATTTT. Protein sequence: CASSLTTRGGEPQHF.

The chain links TRBV2 to TRBJ1-4; D not certain. The CDR3 length is 13 residues. Germline loops: CDR1 SNHLY, CDR2 FYNNEI. V was shortened by 3 bases and J by 7 bases, with 9 bases between the two germline ends. The CDR3 DNA sequence: TGTGCCAGCAGTGAGGAGGTAACTGAAAAACTGTTTTTT. Translation gives CASSEEVTEKLFF.

The chain carries TRBV28 and TRBJ1-5; TRBD1 is a possible D gene (5 bases). Germline loops: CDR1 MDHEN, CDR2 SYDVKM. The length of the CDR3 is 14 residues. The ends were cut back, 8 bases at V and 0 bases at J, with 11 bases in the middle. The CDR3 loop is CASARDGSNQPQHF. CDR3 bases: TGTGCCAGCGCACGGGACGGTAGCAATCAGCCCCAGCATTTT. Together with reference TRBV28 and TRBJ1-5, the CDR3 gives the full variable domain: DVKVTQSSRYLVKRTGEKVFLECVQDMDHENMFWYRQDPGLGLRLIYFSYDVKMKEKGDIPEGYSVSREKKERFSLILESASTNQTSMYLCASARDGSNQPQHFGDGTRLSIL.

The genes are TRBV6-6 and TRBJ1-5; D is unresolved. Germline CDR1 MNHNY, CDR2 SVGAGI (reference sequence). This CDR3 is 13 amino acids long. The germline V and J ends were trimmed by 0 bases and 7 bases, with 7 bases remaining between them. The CDR3 nucleotides are TGTGCCAGCAGTTACTCGACGCGACAGCCCCAGCATTTT. Amino acid sequence: CASSYSTRQPQHF.